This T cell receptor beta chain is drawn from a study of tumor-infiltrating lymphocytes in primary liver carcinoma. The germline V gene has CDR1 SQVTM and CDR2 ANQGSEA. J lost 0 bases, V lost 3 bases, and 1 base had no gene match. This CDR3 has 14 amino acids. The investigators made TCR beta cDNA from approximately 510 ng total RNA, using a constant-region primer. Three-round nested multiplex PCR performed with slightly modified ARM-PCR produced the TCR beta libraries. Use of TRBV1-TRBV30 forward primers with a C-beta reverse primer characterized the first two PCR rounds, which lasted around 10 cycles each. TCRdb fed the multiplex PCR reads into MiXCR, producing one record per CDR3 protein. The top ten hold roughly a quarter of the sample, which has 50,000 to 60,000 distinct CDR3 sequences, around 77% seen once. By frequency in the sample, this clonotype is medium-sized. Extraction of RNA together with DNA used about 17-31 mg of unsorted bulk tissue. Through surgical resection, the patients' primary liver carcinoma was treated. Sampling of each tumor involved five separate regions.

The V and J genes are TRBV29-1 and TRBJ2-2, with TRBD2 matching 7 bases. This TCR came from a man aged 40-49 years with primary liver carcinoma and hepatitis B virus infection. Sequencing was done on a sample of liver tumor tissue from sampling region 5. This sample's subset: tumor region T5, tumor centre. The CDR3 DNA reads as TGCAGCGTTGAGGGGGGGGCGAACACCGGGGAGCTGTTTTTT. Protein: CSVEGGANTGELFF.